This section outlines one TCR beta chain sequence together with its context. The antigen is unknown. The data stem from a study of T-cell memory formation after mild COVID-19. Study details: TCR clusters showed largely donor specificity. Whole-study results and caveats: The study detected some responding clones in pre-infection memory, suggesting cross-reactive memory joined. Clones shrinking from day 15 to 85 showed even CD4/CD8 mixes; later expanders tilted CD4+.

There are 15 residues in the CDR3. The V gene lost 2 bases and the J gene lost 5 bases, with 16 bases spanning the gap. Germline CDR1 and CDR2: SGHNT and YYREEE (reference sequence). TCR alpha and TCR beta cDNA libraries carrying sample barcodes and UMIs were produced by 5'RACE using constant-segment primers. TCRdb re-called the 5' RACE reads through MiXCR, storing one row per CDR3 protein. The sample carries roughly 500,000 distinct CDR3 sequences, roughly 21% recorded once. The sample was PBMCs or a T cell subset sorted from them (not recorded which). The chain uses TRBV5-4 and TRBJ1-1, with D maybe TRBD1 (5 bases). The TCR originated in an adult woman who had mild COVID-19 (a few samples of this study predate the infection). Cell type and time point are not known. CDR3 nucleotides: TGTGCCAGCAGCTTAAATGGGGGACTTCAAACTGAAGCTTTCTTT. Protein: CASSLNGGLQTEAFF. The whole variable domain, filled in from reference TRBV5-4 and TRBJ1-1, reads ETGVTQSPTHLIKTRGQQVTLRCSSQSGHNTVSWYQQALGQGPQFIFQYYREEENGRGNFPPRFSGLQFPNYSSELNVNALELDDSALYLCASSLNGGLQTEAFFGQGTRLTVV.